These T cell receptor beta chains were read from a single sample in a study of cytomegalovirus exposure and HLA in healthy donors. Repertoires were generated with immunoSEQ multiplex PCR, while TCRdb's copy carries only in-frame clones and drops some. This sample has about 190,000 clones; approximately 80% occur once, and the top ten carry just over 2%. The sample was PBMCs. The receptors derive from a woman aged 18-29 years in good health and CMV-seropositive. Each CDR3 is given with its conserved first and last residue. The D gene is left open where the match is weak. Expanded clones get a size class; other rows say once, few or many, or leave the size out.

>TRBV27|TRBJ2-2|-|few
CASSLVPQGRGGELFF
TGTGCCAGCAGTTTAGTCCCTCAGGGAAGAGGCGGGGAGCTGTTTTTT
>TRBV7-9|TRBJ1-5|-|-
CASSFYDRYSNQPQHF
TGTGCCAGCAGCTTCTACGACAGGTATAGCAATCAGCCCCAGCATTTT
>TRBV5-1|TRBJ2-2|TRBD2|-
CASSPKLAGGPTGELFF
TGCGCCAGCAGCCCCAAACTAGCGGGGGGGCCCACCGGGGAGCTGTTTTTT
>TRBV2|TRBJ2-5|TRBD2|-
CASSGTSGDQETQYF
TGTGCCAGCAGTGGGACTAGCGGGGACCAAGAGACCCAGTACTTC
>TRBV18|TRBJ2-6|-|-
CASSPSDSFSSGANVLTF
TGTGCCAGCTCACCCAGCGACAGCTTCAGCTCTGGGGCCAACGTCCTGACTTTC
>TRBV7-2|TRBJ2-7|-|-
CASRTGTDTYEQYF
TGTGCCAGCAGAACCGGGACTGACACCTACGAGCAGTACTTC
>TRBV18|TRBJ2-5|-|-
CASSNRVQETQYF
TGTGCCAGCTCAAACAGGGTCCAAGAGACCCAGTACTTC
>TRBV6-1|TRBJ2-3|-|-
CASRLDSTDTQYF
TGTGCCAGCAGACTAGACAGCACAGATACGCAGTATTTT
>TRBV6-5|TRBJ1-1|TRBD1|-
CASSSRTGGAGAEAFF
TGTGCCAGCAGTTCCCGGACAGGTGGGGCCGGGGCTGAAGCTTTCTTT
>TRBV7-6|TRBJ2-5|-|-
CASSTGSGAQYF
TGTGCCAGCAGCACGGGTTCAGGGGCCCAGTACTTC
>TRBV29-1|TRBJ2-7|-|-
CSAYSIFPYEQYF
TGCAGCGCGTATAGTATATTCCCCTACGAGCAGTACTTC
>TRBV5-1|TRBJ1-1|-|-
CASSYRVNTEAFF
TGCGCCAGCAGTTACAGGGTGAACACTGAAGCTTTCTTT
>TRBV18|TRBJ1-6|TRBD1|-
CASSPTTRTGGSPPLHF
TGTGCCAGCTCACCAACCACAAGGACAGGGGGGTCGCCACCCCTCCACTTT
>TRBV6-1|TRBJ2-5|TRBD2|-
CASSGSGLAVQHPKETQYF
TGTGCCAGCAGTGGTTCTGGACTAGCAGTGCAGCACCCAAAAGAGACCCAGTACTTC
>TRBV5-1|TRBJ1-2|-|-
CASSLESDWGYTF
TGCGCCAGCAGCTTGGAGTCGGACTGGGGCTACACCTTC
>TRBV11-3|TRBJ2-4|TRBD1|-
CASAGPGTGKNIQYF
TGTGCCAGCGCCGGTCCTGGGACAGGGAAAAACATTCAGTACTTC
>TRBV6-1|TRBJ2-1|-|-
CASSEQGLGNEQFF
TGTGCCAGCAGTGAACAGGGTCTGGGGAATGAGCAGTTCTTC
>TRBV5-4|TRBJ1-3|TRBD1|-
CASSLGTGTDGNTIYF
TGTGCCAGCAGCTTGGGAACCGGGACAGATGGAAACACCATATATTTT
>TRBV28|TRBJ2-3|-|few
CASSFGTADFTDTQYF
TGTGCCAGCAGTTTCGGGACTGCAGACTTCACAGATACGCAGTATTTT
>TRBV11-3|TRBJ2-5|-|once
CASRRTEETQYF
TGTGCCAGCAGAAGGACAGAGGAGACCCAGTACTTC
>TRBV6-5|TRBJ2-3|TRBD1|-
CASSSGAGGVNTQYF
TGTGCCAGCAGTTCGGGGGCAGGGGGCGTTAATACGCAGTATTTT
>TRBV7-2|TRBJ1-1|-|-
CASSPQLERGTEAFF
TGTGCCAGCAGCCCCCAGCTAGAAAGGGGCACTGAAGCTTTCTTT
>TRBV7-8|TRBJ1-5|-|once
CASGDIGDNQPQHF
TGTGCCAGCGGTGATATAGGAGATAATCAGCCCCAGCATTTT
>TRBV7-6|TRBJ2-4|-|-
CATSPGTKNIQYF
TGTGCCACGTCCCCCGGGACCAAAAACATTCAGTACTTC